This TCR beta chain was profiled in a study of shared clonotypes between healthy human individuals (dated by TCRdb to the early 2020s). With regard to the full study: A few men and a couple of women, aged 18 to 49 years, made up the cohort. Per donor, three plates each were used for CD4 naive and CD4 memory, two for CD8 naive, and one for CD8 memory. To estimate repertoire size and how much clonotype sharing occurs between individuals, the study deeply sequenced the blood TCR repertoires of a handful of healthy adults. Different laboratories and diverse techniques were used to prepare libraries and sequence TCR repertoires, to increase sequencing depth and limit assay-specific biases. Each donor's leukapheresis produced roughly between roughly 0.85 and 10 billion PBMCs. What the study reported, not specific to this receptor: Rarefaction of sorted-subset datasets indicated incomplete sequencing despite the large sequencing depth. Compared with non-shared clonotypes, clonotypes shared by all four sorted-subset donors had higher generation probabilities. Because the study included only a small number of donors, the genetic and exposure-history diversity represented was limited. Pairwise subsampling indicated that sequencing depth was expected to affect the degree of clonotype sharing among donors. Naive subsets generally had larger estimated clonotype richness than memory subsets did. Only blood was sampled, and tissue TCR repertoires likely differ from those in blood. When a few donors were compared, the shared fraction of clonotypes was roughly 4.8% for naive CD4, about 4% for naive CD8, 2.3% for memory CD4, and approximately 0.4% for memory CD8.

Using the deep immunoSEQ assay, multiplex PCR amplified TCR CDR3 regions from genomic DNA. For each cell subset, the extracted genomic DNA was distributed evenly across all wells of several immunoSEQ 96-well plates, and each plate served as one replicate. For sorted subsets, each replicate PCR was loaded with roughly 190 ng genomic DNA, equivalent to roughly 30,000 T cell genomes. The purified libraries were quantified using a Qubit 3.0 fluorometer, sized with a Bioanalyzer 2100, and then quantified again using the KAPA Library Quantification kit. Each immunoSEQ 96-well plate was sequenced on its own single-read 150-cycle Illumina NextSeq 550 flow cell. On the study's bioinformatics: The immunoSEQ output contained only junctional sequences without quality scores, so filtering could not match that applied to full-length reads. To assign V/J genes and CDR3, sequences were annotated against IMGT germline references using PyIR, a Python wrapper for IgBLAST v1.9. Reads with weak V/J assignments (E-value above 1e-6), missing CDR3, stop codons, out-of-frame junctions, or ambiguous translated residues were removed. A V3J clonotype was defined by an identical inferred V gene, J gene, and CDR3 amino acid sequence. The percentage overlap between two repertoires was calculated by dividing the number of shared unique clonotypes by the size of the smaller repertoire. RTK rarefaction, the Chao1 estimator, and Recon v2.1 estimates of unobserved clonotypes were used to assess repertoire richness. Generation probabilities for all TCRbeta clonotypes obtained by the gDNA method from a handful of donors were computed using OLGA. TCRdb re-hosts the immuneACCESS table, in-frame sequences only. Its copies lack some clones; in the studies checked, an unresolved V gene accounts for under half of them, and the cause for the rest is not known. V and J calls and clone size are as listed in that table; D and trimming were resolved from the DNA. Within this sample are hundreds of thousands of clones, with approximately 95% of them counted one time only. The ten largest clonotypes hold 0.11% of the sample.

CD8 naive samples were CD45RO-negative cells positively selected for CCR7, giving a CD45RA+CCR7+ population that excluded TemRA cells. Healthy HIV-negative adults with no recently reported acute infections or vaccinations were included as donors. Only Caucasian adults living in Nashville, Tennessee, USA were represented among the donors. Blood was collected by leukapheresis, and PBMCs were isolated by Ficoll-Histopaque density gradient centrifugation and then cryopreserved in liquid nitrogen vapor phase. Purity and quantity of every magnetically sorted T cell population were checked by analytical flow cytometry. Genomic DNA was isolated from every sorted fraction and measured by UV absorbance on a Nanodrop 2000c. CDR1 and CDR2 are drawn from the germline V gene (reference sequence): LNHDA, SQIVND. The V end loses 3 bases and the J end loses 8 bases, and a stretch of 13 bases separates them. The cysteine opens and the phenylalanine closes a CDR3 of 13 amino acids. Of all the DNA, just the CDR3 is kept, 39 bases in frame from base 1.

Notes on this clone: The specificity of this receptor is unknown. Base qualities are not recorded, but no much larger clone differs from it by a single base.

The TCR sequence derives from a woman in her twenties or thirties in good health. The sequencing input was naive CD8+ T cells sorted from blood. Sample cell subset or site, as interpreted from the label and publication: CD45RA+CCR7+. The chain is encoded by TRBV19 joined to TRBJ1-2, with the D gene not clear enough to name. For the CDR3, the sequence is CASSIGGLGGYTF. DNA sequence: TGTGCCAGTAGTATCGGCGGGTTGGGGGGCTACACCTTC.